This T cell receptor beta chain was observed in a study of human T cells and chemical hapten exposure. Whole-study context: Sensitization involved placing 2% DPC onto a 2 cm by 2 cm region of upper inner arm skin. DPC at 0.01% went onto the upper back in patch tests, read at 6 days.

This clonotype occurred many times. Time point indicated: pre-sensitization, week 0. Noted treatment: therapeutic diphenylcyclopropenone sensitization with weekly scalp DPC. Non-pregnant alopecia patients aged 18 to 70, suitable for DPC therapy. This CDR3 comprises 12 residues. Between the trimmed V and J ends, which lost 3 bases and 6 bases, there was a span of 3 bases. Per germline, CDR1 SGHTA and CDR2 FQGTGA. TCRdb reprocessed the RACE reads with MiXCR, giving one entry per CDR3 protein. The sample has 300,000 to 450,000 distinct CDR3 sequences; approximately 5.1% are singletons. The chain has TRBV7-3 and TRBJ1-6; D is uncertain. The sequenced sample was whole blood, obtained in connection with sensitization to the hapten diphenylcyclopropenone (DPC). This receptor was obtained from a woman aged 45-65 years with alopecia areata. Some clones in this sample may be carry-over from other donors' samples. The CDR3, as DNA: TGTGCCAGCAGCTTGCGTAATTCACCCCTCCACTTT. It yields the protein CASSLRNSPLHF.